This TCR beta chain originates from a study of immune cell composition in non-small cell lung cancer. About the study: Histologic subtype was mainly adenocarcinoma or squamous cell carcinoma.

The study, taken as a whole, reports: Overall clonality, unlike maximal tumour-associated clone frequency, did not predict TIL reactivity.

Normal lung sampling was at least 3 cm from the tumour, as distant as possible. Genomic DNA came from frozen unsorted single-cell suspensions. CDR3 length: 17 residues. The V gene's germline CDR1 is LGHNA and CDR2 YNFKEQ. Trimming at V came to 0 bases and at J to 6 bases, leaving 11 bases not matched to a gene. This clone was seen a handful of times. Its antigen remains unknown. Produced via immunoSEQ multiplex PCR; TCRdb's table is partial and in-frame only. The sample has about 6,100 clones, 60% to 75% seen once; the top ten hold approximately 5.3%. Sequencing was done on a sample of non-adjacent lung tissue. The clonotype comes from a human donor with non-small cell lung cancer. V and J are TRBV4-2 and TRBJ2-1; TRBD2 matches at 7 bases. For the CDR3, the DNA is TGTGCCAGCAGCCAAGATCCCCCTAGCGGCCTACCCAATGAGCAGTTCTTC. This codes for CASSQDPPSGLPNEQFF.